Each of the 21 T cell receptor beta chains below was sequenced from the same sample in a study of graft-versus-host responses after intestinal transplantation. The table came from immunoSEQ multiplex PCR; TCRdb's copy has only in-frame clones and leaves some out. The sample includes about 85,000 clones, around 93% of them seen just once. Their antigens remain unidentified. The specimen was unstimulated CD8+ T cells sorted from spleen or lymph node cells, collected before transplant. These receptors were obtained from a human donor who was the organ donor for an intestinal transplant.

The gene calls are TRBV6-5 and TRBJ2-5; 10 bases align to TRBD2. CDR3 length: 15 amino acids. CDR1 and CDR2 (germline): MNHEY, SVGAGI. V was pared by 5 bases and J by 1 base, with 4 bases of the junction left unmatched. The CDR3 nucleotides read TGTGCCAGCAGTCCAAGCGGGGGGGCCCAAGAGACCCAGTACTTC. This gives the protein CASSPSGGAQETQYF.

The chain couples TRBV25-1 to TRBJ2-5; either TRBD1 or TRBD2 may supply D (5 bases each). Germline CDR1 reads MGHDK; CDR2 reads SYGVNS. V dropped 1 base and J dropped 6 bases, with 6 bases sitting between them. The CDR3 covers 12 residues. For the CDR3, the DNA is TGTGCCAGCAGTGAATGGGGACAGACCCAGTACTTC. It is translated as CASSEWGQTQYF.

The rearrangement uses TRBV2 and TRBJ1-5, with D perhaps matching TRBD1 (6 bases). The germline V and J ends were trimmed by 0 bases and 3 bases, with 21 bases remaining between them. Per germline, CDR1 SNHLY and CDR2 FYNNEI. The CDR3 is made up of 19 amino acids. The chain's CDR3 is CASSEARDDRNPINQPQHF. CDR3 in DNA: TGTGCCAGCAGTGAAGCGAGGGACGACAGGAACCCAATCAATCAGCCCCAGCATTTT.

The rearrangement joins TRBV7-6 to TRBJ2-3; TRBD2 agrees at 11 bases. The CDR3 contains 17 residues. Losses at the gene ends were 5 bases for V and 0 bases for J; bases not matched to a gene: 7. CDR1 and CDR2 from the germline V gene are SGHVS and FNYEAQ. In nucleotides, the CDR3 is TGTGCCAGCAGCATCCCTAGCGGGGGGCCTAGCACAGATACGCAGTATTTT. Translated, it gives CASSIPSGGPSTDTQYF.

This clone appeared a single time. This sequence joins TRBV27 and TRBJ1-2; possibly TRBD1 for D (5 bases). Per the germline V gene, CDR1 is MNHEY and CDR2 is SMNVEV (reference sequence). Trimming stripped 5 bases from V and 3 bases from J, with 10 bases between. The CDR3 covers 13 residues. This CDR3 reads CASSQGTDYGYTF. The CDR3 coding sequence is TGTGCCAGCAGTCAAGGGACTGACTATGGCTACACCTTC.

The rearrangement links TRBV5-1 to TRBJ1-2; tentatively, D is TRBD1 (5 bases). Germline CDR1 is SGHRS and CDR2 is YFSETQ. Deletions cut 2 bases from V and 8 bases from J, with 25 bases between. This CDR3 comprises 17 residues. DNA of the CDR3: TGCGCCAGCAGCTTAATAATTTACAGCGGGGGTCCGATGGGCTACACCTTC. This gives the protein CASSLIIYSGGPMGYTF.

The CDR3 loop is CASSKEQGNNSPLHF. CDR3 bases: TGTGCCAGCAGCAAAGAACAGGGGAATAATTCACCCCTCCACTTT. The chain uses TRBV21-1 and TRBJ1-6; the D segment call TRBD1 is taken from the table without a DNA check. TRBV21-1 is described as a pseudogene. This CDR3 region has 15 residues.

The count of this clone is one. The sample contains more than one DNA sequence encoding this CDR3. The chain couples TRBV6-1 to TRBJ2-1, with TRBD1 matching 8 bases. The CDR3 consists of 16 residues. The V and J ends lost 4 bases and 8 bases, in that order; junction bases with no gene match: 13. Germline loops: CDR1 MNHNS, CDR2 SASEGT. CDR3 sequence: CASSGVGQGAGDEQFF. The CDR3 coding sequence is TGTGCCAGCAGTGGGGTGGGGCAGGGGGCAGGCGATGAGCAGTTCTTC.

This clone came up a few times. The chain joins TRBV7-3 to TRBJ1-2, with 10 bases identical to TRBD1. The CDR3 consists of 15 residues. Trimming took 5 bases from V and 4 from J; bases not matched to a gene: 7. CDR1 and CDR2 from the germline V gene are SGHTA and FQGTGA. CDR3 in amino acids: CASSPGTGASYGYTF. As DNA, the CDR3 is TGTGCCAGCAGCCCCGGGACAGGGGCTTCCTATGGCTACACCTTC.

This clone has a handful of counts. The rearrangement joins TRBV19 to TRBJ1-4, with 8 nucleotides matching TRBD1. Germline CDR1 and CDR2: LNHDA and SQIVND (reference sequence). Germline trimming cut 6 bases from V and 0 bases from J; bases unmatched to any gene: 6. The CDR3 length is 16 residues. This CDR3 is CASRKGTGATNEKLFF. Here the CDR3 DNA reads TGTGCCAGTAGAAAGGGGACAGGCGCAACTAATGAAAAACTGTTTTTT.

For the CDR3, the DNA is TGTGCCAGCAGCTTTGCGGGGGAGACTGAAGCTTTCTTT. Amino acid sequence: CASSFAGETEAFF. The chain uses TRBV7-3 and TRBJ1-1; D perhaps matches TRBD1 (5 bases). The CDR3 covers 13 residues. Between the trimmed V and J ends, which lost 3 bases and 5 bases, there was a span of 10 bases. Germline V lookup: CDR1 SGHTA, CDR2 FQGTGA.

This clone was seen once. This specimen includes other DNA sequences encoding the same CDR3. The chain employs TRBV12-5 and TRBJ2-2; D gene uncertain. Germline CDR1 is LGHNT and CDR2 is FRNRAP. V was clipped by 1 base and J by 2 bases, with 5 bases between them. The CDR3 totals 14 residues. The CDR3: CASGLGINTGELFF. DNA of the CDR3: TGTGCTAGTGGTTTGGGCATAAACACCGGGGAGCTGTTTTTT.

The chain carries TRBV5-4 and TRBJ1-1; D unclear. The CDR3 covers 12 residues. Trimming shortened V by 4 bases and J by 2 bases, and 6 bases separated the two germline ends. CDR1 is SGHNT and CDR2 is YYREEE in the germline V gene (reference sequence). The CDR3 spells CASSQTNTEAFF. CDR3 in DNA: TGTGCCAGCAGCCAGACAAACACTGAAGCTTTCTTT.

The chain employs TRBV11-2 and TRBJ1-1; possibly TRBD1 for D (6 bases). V gave up 2 bases and J gave up 5 bases, with 24 bases separating them. CDR3 length: 18 amino acids. Per germline, CDR1 SGHAT and CDR2 FQNNGV. The CDR3 spells CASSLNPFPVDRGTEAFF. The DNA for the CDR3 is TGTGCCAGCAGCTTAAACCCTTTCCCCGTGGACAGAGGGACTGAAGCTTTCTTT.

The chain is built from TRBV5-4 and TRBJ2-1; 10 bases match TRBD2. Germline V gene data show CDR1 as SGHNT and CDR2 as YYREEE (reference sequence). V gave up 4 bases and J gave up 7 bases; unmatched junction bases: 8. The CDR3 runs to 15 residues. The CDR3 DNA reads TGTGCCAGCAGCCCACCTAGCGGGAGCAAGAATGAGCAGTTCTTC. Translating gives CASSPPSGSKNEQFF.

The rearrangement uses TRBV4-1 and TRBJ2-7, with 8 bases fitting TRBD2. Per germline, CDR1 MGHRA and CDR2 YSYEKL. This CDR3 contains 17 residues. The junction had 10 bases not matched to a gene; V was cut back by 0 bases and J by 3 bases. The CDR3: CASSQEQGAGDNYEQYF. The CDR3 nucleotides read TGCGCCAGCAGCCAAGAGCAAGGAGCGGGGGATAACTACGAGCAGTACTTC.

V gene TRBV18 combines with J gene TRBJ1-2; no definite D call. The V end lost 3 bases, the J end lost 5 bases, and 16 bases lay between the germline ends. Germline CDR1 and CDR2: KGHSH and LQKENI. The CDR3 spans 15 residues. CDR3: CASSPAIKTPYGYTF. The CDR3 nucleotides read TGTGCCAGCTCACCGGCGATAAAGACCCCTTATGGCTACACCTTC.

This sequence joins TRBV7-6 and TRBJ2-3, with D uncertain. The CDR3 loop spans 16 amino acids. The germline V gene encodes CDR1 SGHVS and CDR2 FNYEAQ. Trimming removed 0 bases at V and 1 base at J, with 11 bases between. The CDR3 DNA follows: TGTGCCAGCAGCTTAGCGTTTGACCCCGGCACAGATACGCAGTATTTT. Protein sequence: CASSLAFDPGTDTQYF.

The chain combines TRBV4-1 with TRBJ2-7; the D is unclear. This CDR3 contains 14 residues. The germline V gene has CDR1 MGHRA and CDR2 YSYEKL. Trimming took off 4 bases at V and 0 bases at J, with 10 bases between the two ends. The CDR3 region is CASSLLPSSYEQYF. The CDR3 nucleotides read TGCGCCAGCAGCCTACTACCAAGCTCCTACGAGCAGTACTTC.

The V gene is TRBV10-3, the J gene TRBJ1-1; the D gene is possibly TRBD1 (6 bases). V dropped 6 bases and J dropped 0 bases, with 20 bases sitting between them. Germline V CDR1 and CDR2: ENHRY, SYGVKD. This CDR3 has 17 amino acids. This chain's CDR3 is CAIRQTHIGQLNTEAFF. CDR3 in DNA: TGTGCCATCAGACAGACCCACATCGGACAGCTGAACACTGAAGCTTTCTTT.

This clone was counted only a few times. The genes are TRBV7-9 and TRBJ2-1, with no clear D. V was shortened by 5 bases and J by 8 bases, with 19 bases between the two germline ends. This CDR3 has 15 residues. The germline CDR1 and CDR2 sequences are SEHNR and FQNEAQ (reference sequence). DNA of the CDR3: TGTGCCAGCAGCGGATCAGTATACTTAGAGGATGAGCAGTTCTTC. Its protein is CASSGSVYLEDEQFF.